The present T cell receptor beta chain was sequenced within a study of cytomegalovirus exposure and HLA in healthy donors. Germline CDR1 is SGHRS and CDR2 is YFSETQ. The CDR3 runs 15 residues. V lost 4 bases to trimming and J lost 2 bases, with 15 bases between them. Both 60 Vbeta primers and 13 Jbeta primers went into the PCR. Produced via immunoSEQ multiplex PCR; TCRdb's table is partial and in-frame only. The sample table includes about 140,000 clones. The TCR was taken from a woman aged 18-35 years in good health and CMV-seronegative. This sequence joins TRBV5-1 and TRBJ2-5; D is perhaps TRBD2 (5 bases). The sequenced sample was PBMCs. The CDR3 is CASSASARVQETQYF. In DNA, the CDR3 is TGCGCCAGCAGCGCTTCTGCGAGGGTACAAGAGACCCAGTACTTC. Full variable domain (outside the CDR3, taken from reference TRBV5-1 and TRBJ2-5): KAGVTQTPRYLIKTRGQQVTLSCSPISGHRSVSWYQQTPGQGLQFLFEYFSETQRNKGNFPGRFSGRQFSNSRSEMNVSTLELGDSALYLCASSASARVQETQYFGPGTRLLVL.